A single sample gave rise to the 21 T cell receptor beta chains below, sequenced in a study of Graves' ophthalmopathy and Graves' hyperthyroidism. TCR beta CDR3 regions were amplified from RNA transcripts. First-round RT-PCR employed HTBI primers, with a second-round multiplex PCR after it. Each CDR3 protein is one row after TCRdb ran MiXCR on the multiplex PCR reads. The sample consists of over a million distinct CDR3 sequences, roughly 35% of them appearing once. The sample comprised peripheral blood or thyroid tissue (not recorded which). All receptors derive from an adult man with Graves' hyperthyroidism.

The table lists this clonotype with many counts. The chain combines TRBV7-9 with TRBJ1-5; D not resolved. The CDR3 spans 13 residues. The germline gives CDR1 SEHNR, CDR2 FQNEAQ (reference sequence). V shed 7 bases and J shed 8 bases, with 15 bases lying between them. CDR3 coding DNA: TGTGCCAGCACCGAGCTTGTGAACGAGCCCCAGCATTTT. It encodes CASTELVNEPQHF.

This clonotype appeared a single time. The chain combines TRBV2 with TRBJ1-2; possibly TRBD1 for D (6 bases). The CDR3 extends over 14 amino acids. The germline V gene encodes CDR1 SNHLY and CDR2 FYNNEI. V gave up 2 bases and J gave up 2 bases, with 9 bases separating them. CDR3 protein: CASSEITGNYGYTF. The CDR3, as DNA: TGTGCCAGCAGTGAAATAACAGGGAACTATGGCTACACCTTC.

On this clonotype itself: This clone may be a read error of a much larger clone one base away. The chain joins TRBV29-1 to TRBJ2-7; TRBD2 agrees at 8 bases. The CDR3 sequence is 15 residues long. V lost 0 bases and J lost 2; bases outside the gene matches: 6. Per germline, CDR1 SQVTM and CDR2 ANQGSEA. This CDR3 reads CSVEETGTRAYEQYF. CDR3 sequence (DNA): TGCAGCGTTGAAGAAACCGGGACTAGGGCCTACGAGCAGTACTTC.

The gene calls are TRBV24-1 and TRBJ1-5; no definite D call. The CDR3 contains 11 residues. Trimming pared 4 bases from V and 7 bases from J, leaving 4 bases between. From germline, CDR1 is KGHDR and CDR2 SFDVKD. The CDR3 protein is CATSEGQPQHF. CDR3 nucleotides: TGTGCCACCAGTGAGGGGCAGCCCCAGCATTTT.

This clonotype was seen ten or more times. The chain joins TRBV24-1 to TRBJ2-2; TRBD1 matches 8 bases. Germline V gene lookup returns CDR1 KGHDR and CDR2 SFDVKD. The length of the CDR3 is 16 residues. The V gene end was trimmed by 4 bases and the J gene end by 4 bases; junction bases not matched to a gene: 7. The DNA for the CDR3 is TGTGCCACCAGTGAGCGGACAGGGTCGGCCACCGGGGAGCTGTTTTTT. This gives the protein CATSERTGSATGELFF.

This clonotype was counted ten times or more. The CDR3 nucleotides read TGTGCCAGCAGCAACACCAAAGGGACGGCCTCTGGAAACACCATATATTTT. Protein: CASSNTKGTASGNTIYF. V gene TRBV9 combines with J gene TRBJ1-3; perhaps TRBD1 as D (5 bases). Germline V CDR1 and CDR2: SGDLS, YYNGEE. Trimming pared 4 bases from V and 0 bases from J, leaving 17 bases between. The CDR3 spans 17 residues.

Here the CDR3 DNA reads TGCGCCAGCAGCCAGCAGCCGACAGGGAGCGGGGAGCTGTTTTTT. Its translation: CASSQQPTGSGELFF. This chain connects TRBV4-1 to TRBJ2-2; 7 nucleotides line up with TRBD1. The V gene's germline CDR1 is MGHRA and CDR2 YSYEKL. V lost 3 bases and J lost 7; bases outside the gene matches: 8. The CDR3 consists of 15 residues.

The chain is built from TRBV29-1 and TRBJ1-1, with 7 bases that match TRBD1. There are 13 residues in the CDR3. From germline, CDR1 is SQVTM and CDR2 ANQGSEA. V gave up 4 bases and J gave up 4 bases; unmatched junction bases: 6. The CDR3 DNA follows: TGCAGCGTTGCGGGGACAGAGACCACTGAAGCTTTCTTT. This encodes CSVAGTETTEAFF.

The sample holds many counts of this clonotype. The chain uses TRBV11-2 and TRBJ2-7; TRBD2 matches 9 bases. The CDR3 is 16 amino acids. The germline V gene encodes CDR1 SGHAT and CDR2 FQNNGV. The V segment lost 4 bases and the J segment 1 base; nucleotides outside the gene matches: 8. The CDR3 region is CASSSRSGRLSYEQYF. The CDR3 region has the DNA TGTGCCAGCAGCTCGCGGAGCGGGAGGTTGTCCTACGAGCAGTACTTC.

This chain links TRBV7-2 with TRBJ2-7; 12 nucleotides align to TRBD1. CDR1 and CDR2 from the germline V gene are SGHTA and FQGNSA. The ends lost 1 base at V and 10 bases at J; junction bases unmatched: 5. The CDR3 is 14 residues long. The CDR3: CASSLGGTGGGQYF. The CDR3 DNA follows: TGTGCCAGCAGCTTAGGAGGGACAGGGGGCGGTCAGTACTTC.

Comments on this clonotype: A much larger clone differs from this one at a single base, so this may be a read error. The chain employs TRBV9 and TRBJ1-3; tentatively, D is TRBD1 (6 bases). Trimming left V 4 bases short and J 6 bases short, with 14 bases between. The CDR3 contains 14 residues. From germline, CDR1 is SGDLS and CDR2 YYNGEE. The CDR3 spells CASSSRWGANTIYF. CDR3 sequence (DNA): TGTGCCAGCAGCTCCCGCTGGGGGGCAAACACCATATATTTT.

V gene TRBV5-6 combines with J gene TRBJ1-2; TRBD1 is a possible D gene (5 bases). V dropped 4 bases and J dropped 6 bases, with 10 bases sitting between them. The CDR3 runs to 12 residues. Germline-derived CDR1 and CDR2 are SGHDT and YYEEEE. The chain's CDR3 is CASSVGANGYTF. The DNA for the CDR3 is TGTGCCAGCAGCGTCGGGGCCAATGGCTACACCTTC.

The chain has TRBV10-3 and TRBJ2-2, with D tentatively TRBD2 (5 bases). The V end was cut by 4 bases, the J end by 7 bases, with 19 bases between. Germline-derived CDR1 and CDR2 are ENHRY and SYGVKD. This CDR3 has 16 residues. CDR3 region: CAISGPKSGLHGELFF. The CDR3 DNA reads as TGTGCCATCAGTGGGCCAAAGAGCGGACTTCACGGGGAGCTGTTTTTT.

This clonotype was found many times. The CDR3 reads CASSLSVVGNTEAFF. The CDR3, as DNA: TGTGCCAGCAGCTTATCCGTAGTGGGGAACACTGAAGCTTTCTTT. The V gene is TRBV7-9, the J gene TRBJ1-1; no definite D call. The ends were cut back, 2 bases at V and 1 base at J, with 11 bases in the middle. The CDR3 extends over 15 amino acids. Germline V CDR1 and CDR2: SEHNR, FQNEAQ (reference sequence). Complete variable domain (other parts from reference TRBV7-9 and TRBJ1-1): DTGVSQNPRHKITKRGQNVTFRCDPISEHNRLYWYRQTLGQGPEFLTYFQNEAQLEKSRLLSDRFSAERPKGSFSTLEIQRTEQGDSAMYLCASSLSVVGNTEAFFGQGTRLTVV.

This clonotype was counted ten times or more. The chain joins TRBV2 to TRBJ1-2; 7 positions match TRBD1. The V segment lost 0 bases and the J segment 6 bases; nucleotides outside the gene matches: 7. The CDR3 spans 15 residues. From germline, CDR1 is SNHLY and CDR2 FYNNEI. CDR3: CASSEANRGQDGYTF. CDR3 nucleotide sequence: TGTGCCAGCAGTGAAGCCAACAGGGGTCAGGATGGCTACACCTTC.

This clonotype showed up many times. The chain has TRBV20-1 and TRBJ1-5; 7 bases are shared with TRBD1. V was clipped by 0 bases and J by 7 bases; unmatched bases: 12. This CDR3 region has 16 residues. Germline V lookup: CDR1 DFQATT, CDR2 SNEGSKA (reference sequence). The CDR3 DNA follows: TGCAGTGCTAGAGATAGCAGGGGGGTAAGGACCCAGCCCCAGCATTTT. The encoded protein is CSARDSRGVRTQPQHF.

This chain links TRBV9 with TRBJ1-2, with 9 bases lining up with TRBD1. Germline CDR1 and CDR2: SGDLS and YYNGEE. This CDR3 has 16 amino acids. J lost 3 bases, V lost 4 bases, and 10 bases had no gene match. CDR3 residues: CASSPTGGGRDYGYTF. The CDR3 nucleotides read TGTGCCAGCAGCCCCACAGGGGGCGGGCGGGACTATGGCTACACCTTC.

The rearrangement joins TRBV7-9 to TRBJ1-5, with TRBD1 matching over 7 bases. Germline V gene sequence: CDR1 SEHNR, CDR2 FQNEAQ (reference sequence). With 5 bases clipped from V and 0 bases from J, the junction kept 7 bases outside the gene matches. The CDR3 has 16 amino acids. The CDR3 DNA follows: TGTGCCAGCAGCCCCGGGGACAGCGGTAGCAATCAGCCCCAGCATTTT. The encoded protein is CASSPGDSGSNQPQHF.

J is TRBJ2-5 and V is TRBV20-1, with D unresolved. Deletions cut 8 bases from V and 5 bases from J, with 15 bases between. CDR3 length: 12 amino acids. Germline-derived CDR1 and CDR2 are DFQATT and SNEGSKA (reference sequence). The CDR3 is CSLTTTQETQYF. The CDR3 DNA reads as TGCAGTCTAACCACAACCCAGGAGACCCAGTACTTC.

This clonotype occurred a few times. CDR3 region: CAWTLNLGGNSPLHF. As DNA, the CDR3 is TGTGCCTGGACCTTAAACCTGGGTGGGAATTCACCCCTCCACTTT. V gene TRBV30 combines with J gene TRBJ1-6; no reliable D call. The germline V gene encodes CDR1 GTSNPN and CDR2 SVGIG (reference sequence). Trimming shortened V by 4 bases and J by 7 bases, and 17 bases separated the two germline ends. This CDR3 is 15 amino acids long.

A word on this clonotype: An end of the junction differs from the germline gene, which may be a read error. Written as DNA, the CDR3 is TGCAGCGTTGTGGTACAGGGAGCACTCTTT. It encodes CSVVVQGALF. The chain uses TRBV29-1 and TRBJ1-1; a possible D gene is TRBD1 (6 bases). Germline-derived CDR1 and CDR2 are SQVTM and ANQGSEA. This CDR3 contains 10 residues. Looking up the rest from reference TRBV29-1 and TRBJ1-1 gives the full variable domain: SAVISQKPSRDICQRGTSLTIQCQVDSQVTMMFWYRQQPGQSLTLIATANQGSEATYESGFVIDKFPISRPNLTFSTLTVSNMSPEDSSIYLCSVVVQGALFGQGTRLTVV.